This T cell receptor (beta chain) derives from a study of blood T cell repertoires in COVID-19. Study details: The analysed material was cDNA or gDNA that came from T cells, B-cell-depleted T cells, or PBMCs.

Between the trimmed V and J ends, which lost 5 bases and 5 bases, there was a span of 15 bases. Per the germline V gene, CDR1 is SGHTA and CDR2 is FQGTGA. CDR3 length equals 14 residues. Per the study methods: Nucleated cell counts were estimated from reference gene primer amplification. Measured with immunoSEQ multiplex PCR; TCRdb has only the in-frame clones, and not every one. V, J and clone size are taken as reported in that table, and D and trimming were inferred from the DNA itself. This table has around 100,000 clones, 84% appearing once. This sequence originates from a human donor in a cohort sampled during active or convalescent COVID-19. V usage is TRBV7-3 and J usage is TRBJ1-2; TRBD1 might be the D (5 bases). The sequenced sample consisted of peripheral blood. The CDR3 loop reads CASSPGGSRYGYTF. In DNA form, the CDR3 reads TGTGCCAGCAGCCCCGGGGGATCCCGTTATGGCTACACCTTC.